This T cell receptor beta chain was recorded in a study of blood T cell repertoires in COVID-19. Study context: Researchers got acute and convalescent COVID-19 samples from the United States, Italy and Spain. Sources were T cells, B-cell-depleted T cells, or PBMCs; the material itself was cDNA or gDNA.

The CDR3 covers 14 residues. Germline CDR1 reads MGHRA; CDR2 reads YSYEKL. V shed 2 bases and J shed 5 bases, with 9 bases lying between them. In the original workflow: Amplified reference gene primers provided the basis for estimating nucleated cell counts. Sequencing used immunoSEQ multiplex PCR; TCRdb keeps in-frame clones, though not all of them. V and J calls and clone size are given by that table; D and trimming were obtained from the DNA. Here the sample spans about 190,000 clones, 88% being singletons. This TCR derives from a human donor in a cohort sampled during active COVID-19. The rearrangement links TRBV4-1 to TRBJ2-2; D remains unclear. Sequenced: peripheral blood. The CDR3, as DNA: TGCGCCAGCAGCCAATTGGCTGTGACCGGGGAGCTGTTTTTT. It translates to CASSQLAVTGELFF.